This T cell receptor beta chain is from a study of control samples from healthy donors and cancer patients. This clone was observed a few times. Only in-frame clones appear in the TCRdb table, and some are missing; sequencing was by immunoSEQ multiplex PCR. The data show 52,000 or so clones, roughly 92% seen once. V trimming: 2 bases; J trimming: 5 bases; junction bases outside the gene matches: 8. Looked up from germline, CDR1 is LGHDT and CDR2 is YNNKEL (reference sequence). The CDR3 runs to 16 residues. Sequencing was done on a sample of blood. This receptor was identified in a man aged 25-45 years in good health. V gene TRBV3-1 (or the pseudogene TRBV3-2) combines with J gene TRBJ1-1; 10 positions agree with TRBD1. Here the CDR3 DNA reads TGTGCCAGCAGCCAACTTATCGGACAGGGGGGGACTGAAGCTTTCTTT. This sequence encodes CASSQLIGQGGTEAFF.